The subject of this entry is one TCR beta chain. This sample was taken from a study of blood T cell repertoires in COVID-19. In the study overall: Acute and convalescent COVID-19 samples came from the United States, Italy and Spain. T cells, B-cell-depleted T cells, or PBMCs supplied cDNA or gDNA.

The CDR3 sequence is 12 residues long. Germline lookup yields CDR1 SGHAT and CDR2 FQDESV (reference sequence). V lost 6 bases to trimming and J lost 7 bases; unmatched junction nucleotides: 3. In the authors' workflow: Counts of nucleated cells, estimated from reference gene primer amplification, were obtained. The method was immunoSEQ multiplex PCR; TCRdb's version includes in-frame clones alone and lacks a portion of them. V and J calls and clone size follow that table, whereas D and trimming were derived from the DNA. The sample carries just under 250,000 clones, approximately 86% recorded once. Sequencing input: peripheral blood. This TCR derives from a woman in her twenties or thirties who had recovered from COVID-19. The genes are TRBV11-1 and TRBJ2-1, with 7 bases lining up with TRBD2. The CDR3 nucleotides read TGTGCCAGCAGACTGGGGGGGAATGAGCAGTTCTTC. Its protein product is CASRLGGNEQFF.